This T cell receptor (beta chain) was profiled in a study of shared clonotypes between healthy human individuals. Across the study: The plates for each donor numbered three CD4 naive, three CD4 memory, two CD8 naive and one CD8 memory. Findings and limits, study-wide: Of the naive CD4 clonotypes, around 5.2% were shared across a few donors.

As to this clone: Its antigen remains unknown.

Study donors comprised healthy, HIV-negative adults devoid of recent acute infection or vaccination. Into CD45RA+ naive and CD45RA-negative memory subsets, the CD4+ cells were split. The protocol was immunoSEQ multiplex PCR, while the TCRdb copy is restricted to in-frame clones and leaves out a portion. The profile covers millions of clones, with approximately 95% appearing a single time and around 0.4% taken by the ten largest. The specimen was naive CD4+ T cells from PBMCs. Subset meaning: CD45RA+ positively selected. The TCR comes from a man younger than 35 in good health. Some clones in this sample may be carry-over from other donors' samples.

The CDR3, as DNA: TGTGCCAGCAGTTCCCGTCAGGCGGGAGTTGTCACAGATACGCAGTATTTT. Residues: CASSSRQAGVVTDTQYF. The chain recombines TRBV27 with TRBJ2-3; 7 nucleotides align to TRBD2. This CDR3 is 17 amino acids long. Losses at the gene ends were 4 bases for V and 2 bases for J; bases not matched to a gene: 12. Germline lookup yields CDR1 MNHEY and CDR2 SMNVEV (reference sequence).